The clone carrying this T cell receptor beta chain was detected many times. One entry per CDR3 protein results from TCRdb running MiXCR on the 5' RACE reads. The repertoire holds some 26,000 distinct CDR3 sequences, 5% to 8% seen once, with around 8.3% in the top ten. This sample stems from a study of neurological immune-mediated disorders. The sample taken for sequencing was PBMCs. The sequence came from a woman in her forties or fifties in good health.

The CDR3 nucleotides read TGCGCCAGCACCCCGGGTGGGACAGATACGCAGTATTTT. Encoded protein: CASTPGGTDTQYF. The chain links TRBV5-1 to TRBJ2-3; D not certain. The V end was cut by 6 bases, the J end by 3 bases, with 11 bases between. Germline loops: CDR1 SGHRS, CDR2 YFSETQ. CDR3 length: 13 residues.